This passage covers 29 T cell receptor beta chains from one sample sequenced in a study of vaccination and CD4 T cells after COVID-19 (dated by TCRdb to 2022 to 2024). The label giving this sample's treatment or condition can be read as: roughly 10-day PBMC culture with coronavirus spike peptide pools or control peptides (ViraFEST assay). The library was prepared using PCR. Sequencing was carried out with an Illumina iSeq 100. At the Johns Hopkins FTIC core, DNA from the cultured CD4+ T cells underwent TCR sequencing with the Oncomine TCR Beta short-read assay. Through fastp at Q25 and MiXCR, TCRdb rebuilt clones from the public reads, retaining in-frame beta chains. Every entry covers one CDR3 protein and lists the most common genes and DNA from its rows. The sample yields around 26,000 distinct CDR3 sequences; 40% to 55% were counted once. The ten top clones hold 28% of the sample. The antigens for these receptors are not known.

Sample: CD4+ T cells from blood, cultured in vitro, taken before SARS-CoV-2 vaccination. The receptors originated from a human donor who received a COVID-19 vaccine.

J is TRBJ1-2 and V is TRBV12-3 or TRBV12-4, with D possibly matching TRBD1 (6 bases). Trimming left V 5 bases short and J 0 bases short, with 13 bases between. CDR3 size: 15 residues. This CDR3 is CASSRTVAANYGYTF. The CDR3 DNA sequence: TGTGCCAGCAGTCGGACAGTAGCAGCTAACTATGGCTACACCTTC.

V and J are TRBV4-1 and TRBJ2-1; 9 bases match TRBD2. This CDR3 has 15 residues. J was trimmed by 7 bases and V by 4 bases; bases with no gene match: 8. Per germline, CDR1 MGHRA and CDR2 YSYEKL. The CDR3 loop reads CASSPAGTSKNEQFF. CDR3 in DNA: TGCGCCAGCAGCCCCGCCGGGACTAGCAAAAATGAGCAGTTCTTC.

In its sample, this clonotype was seen a few times. The V gene is TRBV7-2, the J gene TRBJ2-3; weak D call: TRBD2 (7 bases). Germline CDR1 SGHTA, CDR2 FQGNSA. CDR3 length equals 14 residues. Trimming stripped 1 base from V and 6 bases from J, with 11 bases between. The CDR3 spells CASSLGGGGDTQYF. For the CDR3, the DNA is TGTGCCAGCAGCTTAGGAGGGGGGGGCGATACGCAGTATTTT.

The J gene is TRBJ2-5, the V gene TRBV25-1, with 12 bases identical to TRBD2. This CDR3 contains 16 residues. The trim removed 4 bases at V and 5 bases at J, leaving 8 bases unmatched. Per germline, CDR1 MGHDK and CDR2 SYGVNS. The CDR3 DNA reads as TGTGCCAGCAGTGCCGGCGCCCTAGCGGGGGGGGAGACCCAGTACTTC. Its protein is CASSAGALAGGETQYF.

This chain connects TRBV6-1 to TRBJ2-2, with 8 bases identical to TRBD2. Trimming at V came to 6 bases and at J to 5 bases, leaving 11 bases not matched to a gene. The length of the CDR3 is 16 residues. Germline V lookup: CDR1 MNHNS, CDR2 SASEGT. The CDR3 DNA reads TGTGCCAGCAGCCCCGGCGGGGGGCTCTCGACCGGGGAGCTGTTTTTT. Its translation is CASSPGGGLSTGELFF.

A few counts support this clonotype. J is TRBJ1-6 and V is TRBV2; no definite D call. This CDR3 is built from 15 residues. Germline assignment: CDR1 SNHLY and CDR2 FYNNEI. With 5 bases removed from V and 5 bases from J, the gap between germline ends came to 13 bases. The CDR3 DNA follows: TGTGCCAGCAGTAAGGGCAGGTTAAATAATTCACCCCTCCACTTT. Translated: CASSKGRLNNSPLHF.

This clonotype was detected once. This chain links TRBV2 with TRBJ2-5; 11 bases are a match to TRBD2. Germline values: CDR1 SNHLY, CDR2 FYNNEI. Trimming cost V 7 bases and J 2 bases; bases outside gene matches: 9. The CDR3 runs to 16 residues. The DNA of the CDR3 is TGTGCCAGCAAAGGGAAGCGACTAGCGGGGCAAGAGACCCAGTACTTC. As protein: CASKGKRLAGQETQYF.

The rearrangement joins TRBV12-3 or TRBV12-4 to TRBJ2-5, with 9 positions matching TRBD2. J gave up 5 bases and V 8 bases, and 12 bases lay outside the gene matches. The CDR3 has 15 amino acids. In nucleotides, the CDR3 is TGTGCCAGCGGGGTTGCGGGGGGGCGTTACGAGACCCAGTACTTC. It encodes CASGVAGGRYETQYF.

This clonotype has a handful of counts. The rearrangement links TRBV30 to TRBJ1-3, with D unresolved. The V end was cut by 1 base, the J end by 0 bases, with 7 bases between. CDR3 length: 14 residues. The germline gives CDR1 GTSNPN, CDR2 SVGIG (reference sequence). The CDR3 region is CAWSGLGSGNTIYF. CDR3 in DNA: TGTGCCTGGAGTGGACTGGGCTCTGGAAACACCATATATTTT.

V usage is TRBV7-9 and J usage is TRBJ2-7; D tentatively fits TRBD1 or TRBD2 (6 bases each). The CDR3 covers 15 residues. CDR1 and CDR2 from the germline V gene are SEHNR and FQNEAQ (reference sequence). Trimming shortened V by 1 base and J by 2 bases, and 12 bases separated the two germline ends. The DNA for the CDR3 is TGTGCCAGCAGCTTAGGAGGGGGGACCACCTACGAGCAGTACTTC. Translation: CASSLGGGTTYEQYF. Full variable domain (missing parts from reference TRBV7-9 and TRBJ2-7): DTGVSQNPRHKITKRGQNVTFRCDPISEHNRLYWYRQTLGQGPEFLTYFQNEAQLEKSRLLSDRFSAERPKGSFSTLEIQRTEQGDSAMYLCASSLGGGTTYEQYFGPGTRLTVT.

In this sample, this clonotype turned up a few times. The chain employs TRBV6-1 and TRBJ1-5; 7 bases fit TRBD1. The CDR3 loop spans 16 amino acids. Germline CDR1 reads MNHNS; CDR2 reads SASEGT. J was trimmed by 0 bases and V by 11 bases; bases with no gene match: 13. The CDR3 DNA follows: TGTGCCCAACAGGGACAGATAGCCTATAGCAATCAGCCCCAGCATTTT. Protein: CAQQGQIAYSNQPQHF.

The J gene is TRBJ2-7, the V gene TRBV28; TRBD1 might be the D (5 bases). V was cut by 2 bases and J by 5 bases, with 7 bases left in between. Germline CDR1 MDHEN, CDR2 SYDVKM. There are 12 residues in the CDR3. The CDR3 protein is CASSLRGHEQYF. Written as DNA, the CDR3 is TGTGCCAGCAGTTTAAGGGGTCACGAGCAGTACTTC.

The rearrangement uses TRBV2 and TRBJ1-2; unclear D gene. This CDR3 has 13 amino acids. Germline-derived CDR1 and CDR2 are SNHLY and FYNNEI. Trimming took 3 bases from V and 4 from J, leaving 9 bases between them. The CDR3 sequence is CASSEDLGYGYTF. CDR3 DNA: TGTGCCAGCAGTGAGGACCTGGGCTATGGCTACACCTTC.

This sequence joins TRBV6-1 and TRBJ1-1, with D possibly matching TRBD1 (5 bases). V lost 4 bases and J 1 base, leaving 10 bases between the germline ends. Germline lookup yields CDR1 MNHNS and CDR2 SASEGT. The CDR3 runs 14 residues. CDR3 amino acids: CASSAATGNTEAFF. CDR3 DNA sequence: TGTGCCAGCAGTGCAGCCACAGGGAACACTGAAGCTTTCTTT.

The CDR3 DNA sequence: TGTGCCAGTAGTATTCGACAGGCTAGCACAGATACGCAGTATTTT. It translates to CASSIRQASTDTQYF. The V call is TRBV19, the J call TRBJ2-3, with D possibly being TRBD1 (6 bases). Germline V gene sequence: CDR1 LNHDA, CDR2 SQIVND (reference sequence). The CDR3 loop spans 15 amino acids. V lost 3 bases and J lost 0, with 10 bases in between. Using reference TRBV19 and TRBJ2-3 for the parts outside the CDR3, the full variable domain is DGGITQSPKYLFRKEGQNVTLSCEQNLNHDAMYWYRQDPGQGLRLIYYSQIVNDFQKGDIAEGYSVSREKKESFPLTVTSAQKNPTAFYLCASSIRQASTDTQYFGPGTRLTVL.

This rearrangement joins TRBV12-5 to TRBJ2-5; 8 bases are a match to TRBD1. CDR3 length: 15 residues. Per germline, CDR1 LGHNT and CDR2 FRNRAP. With V trimmed by 6 bases and J by 5 bases, 11 bases remained unmatched. Here the CDR3 DNA reads TGTGCTAGTGGACCCCCTGCAGGGGGCCGGGAGACCCAGTACTTC. Its translation is CASGPPAGGRETQYF. Supplemented by reference TRBV12-5 and TRBJ2-5, the full variable domain reads DARVTQTPRHKVTEMGQEVTMRCQPILGHNTVFWYRQTMMQGLELLAYFRNRAPLDDSGMPKDRFSAEMPDATLATLKIQPSEPRDSAVYFCASGPPAGGRETQYFGPGTRLLVL.

The chain combines TRBV10-3 with TRBJ2-3; D unresolved. Germline CDR1 reads ENHRY; CDR2 reads SYGVKD. V lost 0 bases and J 0 bases, leaving 7 bases between the germline ends. The CDR3 length is 15 residues. The CDR3 region is CAISESRSSTDTQYF. The CDR3, as DNA: TGTGCCATCAGTGAGTCGAGAAGTAGCACAGATACGCAGTATTTT.

J is TRBJ1-1 and V is TRBV11-3; possibly TRBD1 for D (5 bases). CDR1 and CDR2 from the germline V gene are SGHNT and YENEEA. The V end lost 5 bases, the J end lost 0 bases, and 10 bases lay between the germline ends. The CDR3 length is 14 residues. The CDR3 nucleotides are TGTGCCAGCAGCCCACCGGGGGTGAACACTGAAGCTTTCTTT. Encoded protein: CASSPPGVNTEAFF.

The chain is built from TRBV25-1 and TRBJ1-1; D is ambiguous. This CDR3 spans 13 amino acids. Trimming cost V 3 bases and J 4 bases, with 9 bases left between them. Germline CDR1 is MGHDK and CDR2 is SYGVNS. This CDR3 reads CASSDPLGTEAFF. In nucleotides, the CDR3 is TGTGCCAGCAGTGACCCCCTGGGCACTGAAGCTTTCTTT.

This clonotype has only a few counts. The J gene is TRBJ1-2, the V gene TRBV4-1; D may be TRBD1 (6 bases). Trimming took 3 bases from V and 2 from J, leaving 13 bases between them. CDR1 MGHRA and CDR2 YSYEKL come from the germline V gene. This CDR3 comprises 15 residues. DNA for the CDR3: TGCGCCAGCAGCCAGGAACAGGGCCCGAACTATGGCTACACCTTC. Protein sequence: CASSQEQGPNYGYTF.

The V call is TRBV20-1, the J call TRBJ1-3; the D is unclear. V was clipped by 6 bases and J by 4 bases, with 7 bases between them. This CDR3 spans 11 amino acids. Germline V lookup: CDR1 DFQATT, CDR2 SNEGSKA (reference sequence). As DNA, the CDR3 is TGCAGTGCCTTCAGGGGAAACACCATATATTTT. Its protein product is CSAFRGNTIYF.

The chain employs TRBV20-1 and TRBJ2-7; D is unresolved. CDR3 length: 12 residues. V lost 0 bases and J 3 bases, leaving 6 bases between the germline ends. Germline lookup yields CDR1 DFQATT and CDR2 SNEGSKA (reference sequence). The DNA for the CDR3 is TGCAGTGCTAGAGATCAATTCTACGAGCAGTACTTC. This translates into CSARDQFYEQYF.

The table lists this clonotype with a few counts. V gene TRBV20-1 combines with J gene TRBJ2-2; 10 nucleotides line up with TRBD1. V shed 3 bases and J 3 bases; nucleotides not matched to a gene: 4. The CDR3 length is 15 residues. Germline CDR1 reads DFQATT; CDR2 reads SNEGSKA (reference sequence). The CDR3 DNA reads TGCAGTGCTAGGAGGACAGGGGGGTACACCGGGGAGCTGTTTTTT. Translation gives CSARRTGGYTGELFF.

A few counts support this clonotype. V is TRBV2 and J is TRBJ1-6; the D gene is possibly TRBD1 (5 bases). CDR1 is SNHLY, CDR2 FYNNEI, per germline. This CDR3 is built from 16 residues. V shed 5 bases and J shed 10 bases, with 21 bases lying between them. In DNA, the CDR3 is TGTGCCAGCAGTCCCGCAGTGGGGGTGGGCGCCTCACCCCTCCACTTT. This sequence encodes CASSPAVGVGASPLHF.

This clonotype was counted between two and nine times. The chain recombines TRBV6-5 with TRBJ1-1; TRBD1 is a possible D gene (5 bases). Germline CDR1 MNHEY, CDR2 SVGAGI. The CDR3 has 16 amino acids. V lost 0 bases and J lost 5, with 16 bases in between. The CDR3: CASSYSLGQGGTEAFF. CDR3 bases: TGTGCCAGCAGTTACTCACTGGGGCAGGGAGGGACTGAAGCTTTCTTT.

The chain employs TRBV19 and TRBJ2-3; D unresolved. The length of the CDR3 is 12 residues. The germline V gene has CDR1 LNHDA and CDR2 SQIVND (reference sequence). V was cut by 2 bases and J by 2 bases, with 2 bases left in between. The CDR3 protein is CASSIPTDTQYF. The DNA of the CDR3 is TGTGCCAGTAGTATACCCACAGATACGCAGTATTTT.

The chain links TRBV21-1 to TRBJ1-6. TRBV21-1 is flagged as a pseudogene. The CDR3 runs 18 residues. The CDR3 DNA follows: TGTGCCAGCAGCAACAATCAAGGGAATGGGTCCTATAATTCACCCCTCCACTTT. The encoded protein is CASSNNQGNGSYNSPLHF.

The rearrangement links TRBV10-2 to TRBJ2-5; TRBD2 aligns across 12 bases. The junction had 6 bases not matched to a gene; V was cut back by 0 bases and J by 7 bases. The length of the CDR3 is 16 residues. Germline V lookup: CDR1 WSHSY, CDR2 SAAADI. CDR3 DNA: TGCGCCAGCAGTGAGTCGCCCCTAGCGGGGGGGCGGACCCAGTACTTC. It yields the protein CASSESPLAGGRTQYF.

In DNA, the CDR3 is TGTGCCAGCAGCGTAGTGTCTAGCGGGGGGGCAGATACGCAGTATTTT. It is translated as CASSVVSSGGADTQYF. The rearrangement links TRBV9 to TRBJ2-3; TRBD2 agrees at 12 bases. There are 16 residues in the CDR3. CDR1 is SGDLS and CDR2 is YYNGEE in the germline V gene. The J segment lost 4 bases and the V segment lost 0 bases, leaving 3 bases of the junction unmatched.